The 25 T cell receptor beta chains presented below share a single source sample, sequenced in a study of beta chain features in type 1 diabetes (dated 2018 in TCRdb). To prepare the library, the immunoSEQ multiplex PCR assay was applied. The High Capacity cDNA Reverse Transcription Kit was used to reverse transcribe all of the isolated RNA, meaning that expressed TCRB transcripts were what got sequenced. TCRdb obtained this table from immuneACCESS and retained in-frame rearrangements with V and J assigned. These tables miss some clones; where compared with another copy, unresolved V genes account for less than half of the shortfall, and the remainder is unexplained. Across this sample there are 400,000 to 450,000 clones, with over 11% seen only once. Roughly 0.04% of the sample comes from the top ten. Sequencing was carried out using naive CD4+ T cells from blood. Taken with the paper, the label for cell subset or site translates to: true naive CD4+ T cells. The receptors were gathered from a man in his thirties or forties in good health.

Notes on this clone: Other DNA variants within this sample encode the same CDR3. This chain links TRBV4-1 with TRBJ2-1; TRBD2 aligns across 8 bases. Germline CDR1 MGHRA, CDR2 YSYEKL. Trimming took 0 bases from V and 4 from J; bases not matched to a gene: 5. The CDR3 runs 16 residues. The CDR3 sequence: CASSQDRGGGYNEQFF. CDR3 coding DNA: TGCGCCAGCAGCCAAGATCGAGGCGGGGGGTACAATGAGCAGTTCTTC.

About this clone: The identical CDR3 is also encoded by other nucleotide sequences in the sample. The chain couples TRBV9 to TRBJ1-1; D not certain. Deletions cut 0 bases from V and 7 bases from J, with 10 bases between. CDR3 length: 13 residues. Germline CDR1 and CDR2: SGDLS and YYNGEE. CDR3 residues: CASSVAPGSEAFF. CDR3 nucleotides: TGTGCCAGCAGCGTAGCCCCTGGAAGTGAAGCTTTCTTT.

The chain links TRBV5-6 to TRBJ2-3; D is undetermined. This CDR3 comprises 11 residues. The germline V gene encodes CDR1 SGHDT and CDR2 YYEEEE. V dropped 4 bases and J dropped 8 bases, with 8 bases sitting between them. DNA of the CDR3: TGTGCCAGCAGCCTAGAAGGTACGCAGTATTTT. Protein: CASSLEGTQYF.

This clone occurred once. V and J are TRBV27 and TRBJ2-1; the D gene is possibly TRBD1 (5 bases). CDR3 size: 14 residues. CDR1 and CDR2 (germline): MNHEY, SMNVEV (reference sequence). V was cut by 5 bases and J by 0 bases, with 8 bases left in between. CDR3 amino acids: CASSHDSSYNEQFF. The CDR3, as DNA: TGTGCCAGCAGTCACGACAGCTCCTACAATGAGCAGTTCTTC.

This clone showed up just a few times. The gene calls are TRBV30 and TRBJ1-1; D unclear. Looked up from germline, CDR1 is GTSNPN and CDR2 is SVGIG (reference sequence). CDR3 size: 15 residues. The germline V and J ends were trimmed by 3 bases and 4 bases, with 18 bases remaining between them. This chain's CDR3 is CAWRLREGLSTEAFF. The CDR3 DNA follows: TGTGCCTGGAGGCTGCGTGAGGGCTTGAGCACTGAAGCTTTCTTT.

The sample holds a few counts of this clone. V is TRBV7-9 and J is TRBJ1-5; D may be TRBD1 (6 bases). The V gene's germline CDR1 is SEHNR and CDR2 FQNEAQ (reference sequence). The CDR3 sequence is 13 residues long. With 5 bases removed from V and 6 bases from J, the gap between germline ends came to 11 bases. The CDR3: CASSPTGFQPQHF. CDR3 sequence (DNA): TGTGCCAGCAGCCCTACAGGGTTTCAGCCCCAGCATTTT.

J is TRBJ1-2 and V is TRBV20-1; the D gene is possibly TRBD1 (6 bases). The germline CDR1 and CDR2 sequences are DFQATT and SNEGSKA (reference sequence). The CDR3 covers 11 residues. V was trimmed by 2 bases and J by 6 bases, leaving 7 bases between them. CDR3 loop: CSARNRDGYTF. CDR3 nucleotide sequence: TGCAGTGCTAGAAACAGGGATGGCTACACCTTC.

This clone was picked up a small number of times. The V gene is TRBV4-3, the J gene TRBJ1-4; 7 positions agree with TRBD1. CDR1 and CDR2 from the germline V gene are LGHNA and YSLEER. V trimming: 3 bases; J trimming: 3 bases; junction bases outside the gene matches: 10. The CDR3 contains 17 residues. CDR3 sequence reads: CASSQGASDRPNEKLFF. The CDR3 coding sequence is TGCGCCAGCAGCCAGGGAGCATCGGACAGGCCTAATGAAAAACTGTTTTTT.

CDR3 sequence reads: CASSSPAFATNTQYF. CDR3 bases: TGTGCCAGCAGCTCCCCCGCTTTCGCGACTAATACGCAGTATTTT. This rearrangement joins TRBV7-2 to TRBJ2-3; tentative D call: TRBD2 (5 bases). With 4 bases removed from V and 7 bases from J, the gap between germline ends came to 18 bases. The CDR3 is 15 amino acids. The germline V gene encodes CDR1 SGHTA and CDR2 FQGNSA. The full variable domain, its missing parts supplied by reference TRBV7-2 and TRBJ2-3, is GAGVSQSPSNKVTEKGKDVELRCDPISGHTALYWYRQSLGQGLEFLIYFQGNSAPDKSGLPSDRFSAERTGGSVSTLTIQRTQQEDSAVYLCASSSPAFATNTQYFGPGTRLTVL.

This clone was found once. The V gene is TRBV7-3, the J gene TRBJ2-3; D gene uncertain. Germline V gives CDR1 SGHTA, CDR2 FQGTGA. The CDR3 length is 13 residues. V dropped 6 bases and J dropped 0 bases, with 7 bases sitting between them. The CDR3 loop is CASSSASTDTQYF. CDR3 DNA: TGTGCCAGCAGTTCCGCGAGCACAGATACGCAGTATTTT.

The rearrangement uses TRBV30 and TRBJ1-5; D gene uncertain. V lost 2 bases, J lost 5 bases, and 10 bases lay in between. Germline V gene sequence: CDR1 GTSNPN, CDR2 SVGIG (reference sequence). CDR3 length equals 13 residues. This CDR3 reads CAWSLAADQPQHF. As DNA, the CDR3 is TGTGCCTGGAGTCTGGCAGCCGATCAGCCCCAGCATTTT.

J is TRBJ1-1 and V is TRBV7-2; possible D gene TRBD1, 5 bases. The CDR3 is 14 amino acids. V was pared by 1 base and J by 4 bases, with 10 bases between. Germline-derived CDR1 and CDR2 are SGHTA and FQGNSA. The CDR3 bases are TGTGCCAGCAGCTTAGAAGCGGGGGTCACTGAAGCTTTCTTT. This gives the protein CASSLEAGVTEAFF.

The CDR3 coding sequence is TGTGCCAGCAGTGTTGCAGGGACTAGATCGTACAATGAGCAGTTCTTC. As protein: CASSVAGTRSYNEQFF. The rearrangement links TRBV6-4 to TRBJ2-1, with 8 bases aligning to TRBD2. Germline trimming cut 4 bases from V and 4 bases from J; bases unmatched to any gene: 9. Germline V lookup: CDR1 MRHNA, CDR2 SNTAGT. CDR3 length: 16 residues.

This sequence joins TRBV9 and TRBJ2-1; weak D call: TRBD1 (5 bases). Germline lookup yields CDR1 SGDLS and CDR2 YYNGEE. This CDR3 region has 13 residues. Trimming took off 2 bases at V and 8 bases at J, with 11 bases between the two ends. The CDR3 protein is CASSVLIGDEQFF. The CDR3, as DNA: TGTGCCAGCAGCGTCTTGATAGGGGATGAGCAGTTCTTC.

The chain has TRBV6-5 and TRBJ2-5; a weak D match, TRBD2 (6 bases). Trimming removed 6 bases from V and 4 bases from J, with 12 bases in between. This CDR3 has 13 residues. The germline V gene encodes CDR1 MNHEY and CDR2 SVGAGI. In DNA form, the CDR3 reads TGTGCCAGCAGCCCCGGAGGGGTAGAGACCCAGTACTTC. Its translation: CASSPGGVETQYF.

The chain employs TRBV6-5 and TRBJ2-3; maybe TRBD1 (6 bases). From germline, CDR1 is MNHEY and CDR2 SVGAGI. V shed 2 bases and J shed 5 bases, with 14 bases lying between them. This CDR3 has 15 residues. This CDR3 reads CASSYRNRVGDTQYF. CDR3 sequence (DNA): TGTGCCAGCAGTTACCGGAACAGGGTCGGAGATACGCAGTATTTT.

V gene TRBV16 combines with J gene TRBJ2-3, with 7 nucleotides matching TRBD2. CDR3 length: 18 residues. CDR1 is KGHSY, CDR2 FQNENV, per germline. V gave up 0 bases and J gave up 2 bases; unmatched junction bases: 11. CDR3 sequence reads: CASSQSLLASGYTDTQYF. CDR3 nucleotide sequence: TGTGCCAGCAGCCAATCGTTGTTGGCTAGCGGATACACAGATACGCAGTATTTT. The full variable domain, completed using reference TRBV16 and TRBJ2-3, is GEEVAQTPKHLVRGEGQKAKLYCAPIKGHSYVFWYQQVLKNEFKFLISFQNENVFDETGMPKERFSAKCLPNSPCSLEIQATKLEDSAVYFCASSQSLLASGYTDTQYFGPGTRLTVL.

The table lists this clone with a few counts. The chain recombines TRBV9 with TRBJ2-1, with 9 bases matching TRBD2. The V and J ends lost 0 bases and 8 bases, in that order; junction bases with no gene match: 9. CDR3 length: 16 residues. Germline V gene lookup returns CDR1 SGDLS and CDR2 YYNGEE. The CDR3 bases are TGTGCCAGCAGCGTAGAAGCTAGCGGGAAGGGCGATGAGCAGTTCTTC. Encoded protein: CASSVEASGKGDEQFF.

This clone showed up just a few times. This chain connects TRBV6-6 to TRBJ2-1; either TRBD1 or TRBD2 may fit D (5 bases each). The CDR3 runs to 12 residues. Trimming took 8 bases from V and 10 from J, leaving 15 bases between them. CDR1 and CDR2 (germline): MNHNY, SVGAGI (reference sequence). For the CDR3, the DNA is TGTGCCAGCGGCCCCCCACGGGGCGAGCAGTTCTTC. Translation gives CASGPPRGEQFF.

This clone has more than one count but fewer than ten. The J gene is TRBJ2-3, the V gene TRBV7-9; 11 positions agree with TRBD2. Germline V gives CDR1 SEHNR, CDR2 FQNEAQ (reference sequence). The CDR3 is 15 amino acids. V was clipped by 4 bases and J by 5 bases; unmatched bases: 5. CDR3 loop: CASSSTSGTRDTQYF. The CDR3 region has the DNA TGTGCCAGCAGCTCGACTAGCGGGACTCGAGATACGCAGTATTTT.

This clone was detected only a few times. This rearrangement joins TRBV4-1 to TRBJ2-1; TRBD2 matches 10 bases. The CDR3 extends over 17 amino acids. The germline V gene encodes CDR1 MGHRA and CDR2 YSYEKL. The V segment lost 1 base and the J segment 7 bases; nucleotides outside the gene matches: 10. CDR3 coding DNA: TGCGCCAGCAGCCAAGGAGACGGGACTAGCGTTCGAAATGAGCAGTTCTTC. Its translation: CASSQGDGTSVRNEQFF.

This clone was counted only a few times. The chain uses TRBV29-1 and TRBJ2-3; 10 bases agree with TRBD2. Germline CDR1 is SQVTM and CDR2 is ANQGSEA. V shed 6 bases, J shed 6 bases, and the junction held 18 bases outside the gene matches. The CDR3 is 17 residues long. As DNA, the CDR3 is TGCAGCGTGATCATTAGCGGGAGGTCCCACAGAGGGGATACGCAGTATTTT. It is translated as CSVIISGRSHRGDTQYF.

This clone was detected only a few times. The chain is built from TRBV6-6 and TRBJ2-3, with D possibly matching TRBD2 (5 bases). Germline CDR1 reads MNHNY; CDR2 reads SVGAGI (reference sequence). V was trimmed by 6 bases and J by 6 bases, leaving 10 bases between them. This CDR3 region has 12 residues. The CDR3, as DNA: TGTGCCAGCAGGGACTCGTGGGATACGCAGTATTTT. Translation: CASRDSWDTQYF.

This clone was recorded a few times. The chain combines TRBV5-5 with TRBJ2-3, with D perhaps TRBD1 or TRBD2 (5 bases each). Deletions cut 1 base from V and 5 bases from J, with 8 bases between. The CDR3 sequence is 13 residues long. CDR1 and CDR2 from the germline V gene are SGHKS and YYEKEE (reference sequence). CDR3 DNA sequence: TGTGCCAGCAGCTTGTATGGGGGAGATACGCAGTATTTT. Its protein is CASSLYGGDTQYF.

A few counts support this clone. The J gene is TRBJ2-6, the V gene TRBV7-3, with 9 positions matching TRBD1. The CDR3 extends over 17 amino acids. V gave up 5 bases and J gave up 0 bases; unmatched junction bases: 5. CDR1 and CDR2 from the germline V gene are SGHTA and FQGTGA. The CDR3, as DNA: TGTGCCAGCAGCCCCGCGGACAGGGGCTCTGGGGCCAACGTCCTGACTTTC. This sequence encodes CASSPADRGSGANVLTF.